This TCR beta chain was obtained from a study of identifying expanded T cells in peripheral blood. TCRdb's table, derived via immunoSEQ multiplex PCR, lists solely in-frame clones and lacks some. The table lists about 90,000 clones, about 90% of them singletons. The sequencing sample was made of blood. This clonotype was sampled from a person between 18 and 75 years old in good health.

The CDR3 DNA is TGTGCCAGCAGTCCTTCGGAGCATTCACCCCTCCACTTT. Translated: CASSPSEHSPLHF. This chain uses TRBV2 with TRBJ1-6; no reliable D call. CDR3 size: 13 residues. CDR1 and CDR2 from the germline V gene are SNHLY and FYNNEI. Trimming left V 5 bases short and J 8 bases short, with 10 bases between.